This TCR beta chain was identified during a study of CD8 T cells in Susac syndrome. Random hexamers primed reverse transcription of about 0.5 to 1 ug RNA. A multiplex approach, immunoSEQ multiplex PCR, amplified TCR beta CDR3 across 54 Vbeta and 13 Jbeta. TCRdb fed the immunoSEQ multiplex PCR reads into MiXCR, producing one record per CDR3 protein. The data show about 200,000 distinct CDR3 sequences, with roughly 94% seen just once and approximately 0.081% held by the top ten. With respect to this clonotype: Its antigen is not identified.

Study-wide findings and caveats: The study acknowledged a relatively small number of individuals in its TCR sequencing and HLA analysis.

Sequencing targeted TCR beta in blood CD8+ and CD4+ T cells. The CD8+ and CD4+ T cells were negatively isolated, with the TEMRA cells enriched by FACS. The receptor was derived from a human donor with multiple sclerosis. Sequencing was performed on CD4+ T cells from PBMCs.

The CDR3 loop is CASSRPGQGPGEQYF. The CDR3, as DNA: TGTGCCAGCAGTCGGCCGGGACAGGGGCCGGGCGAGCAGTACTTC. The V and J genes are TRBV6-5 and TRBJ2-7; 10 bases match TRBD1. Unmatched junction bases numbered 10, after V lost 5 bases and J lost 6 bases. CDR1 and CDR2 (germline): MNHEY, SVGAGI. The CDR3 covers 15 residues.